These 27 T cell receptor beta chains originate from one sample sequenced in a study of blood T cells in healthy people across ages. Primers used in a second PCR of roughly 6 to 11 cycles were a sample-barcoded 5' primer and a J-beta primer mix. TCRdb reprocessed the 5' RACE reads with MiXCR, giving one entry per CDR3 protein. The repertoire holds about 1.8 million distinct CDR3 sequences, with around half as singletons. Sequenced input: blood. These receptors were collected from a woman between 35 and 50 years old in good health.

The rearrangement links TRBV9 to TRBJ2-1; the match to TRBD2 covers 8 bases. Trimming cost V 0 bases and J 9 bases; bases outside gene matches: 5. There are 14 residues in the CDR3. In germline, CDR1 is SGDLS, CDR2 YYNGEE. The CDR3 reads CASSVAAGGFEQFF. CDR3 bases: TGTGCCAGCAGCGTAGCTGCGGGGGGCTTTGAGCAGTTCTTC. The full variable domain, with the rest looked up from reference TRBV9 and TRBJ2-1, is DSGVTQTPKHLITATGQRVTLRCSPRSGDLSVYWYQQSLDQGLQFLIQYYNGEERAKGNILERFSAQQFPDLHSELNLSSLELGDSALYFCASSVAAGGFEQFFGPGTRLTVL.

The chain is built from TRBV20-1 and TRBJ2-5, with 11 nucleotides matching TRBD1. V shed 6 bases, J shed 1 base, and the junction held 7 bases outside the gene matches. From germline, CDR1 is DFQATT and CDR2 SNEGSKA (reference sequence). The CDR3 loop spans 15 amino acids. The CDR3 loop reads CSAQTGTGGQETQYF. The CDR3 nucleotides are TGCAGTGCCCAAACCGGGACAGGGGGCCAAGAGACCCAGTACTTC.

This clonotype showed up just a few times. V gene TRBV29-1 combines with J gene TRBJ2-7, with a tentative D call TRBD1 (6 bases). The length of the CDR3 is 13 residues. Germline V gene sequence: CDR1 SQVTM, CDR2 ANQGSEA. V was trimmed by 6 bases and J by 2 bases, leaving 14 bases between them. The CDR3: CSVDRDNTYEQYF. The CDR3 bases are TGCAGCGTCGACCGGGACAACACCTACGAGCAGTACTTC.

This sequence joins TRBV6-2 or TRBV6-3 and TRBJ1-1; 7 positions agree with TRBD1. Per the germline V gene, CDR1 is MNHEY and CDR2 is SVGEGT. The CDR3 runs 13 residues. Trimming removed 7 bases from V and 4 bases from J; junction bases left unmatched: 6. CDR3 protein: CASILQGSTEAFF. Written as DNA, the CDR3 is TGTGCCAGCATCCTACAGGGGAGCACTGAAGCTTTCTTT.

V gene TRBV5-1 combines with J gene TRBJ2-2; D uncertain. This CDR3 has 16 residues. Trimming cost V 6 bases and J 0 bases, with 15 bases left between them. Germline-derived CDR1 and CDR2 are SGHRS and YFSETQ. The DNA of the CDR3 is TGCGCCAGCACTTCCAGTTTGAGGACGAACACCGGGGAGCTGTTTTTT. Encoded protein: CASTSSLRTNTGELFF. Full variable domain (outside the CDR3, taken from reference TRBV5-1 and TRBJ2-2): KAGVTQTPRYLIKTRGQQVTLSCSPISGHRSVSWYQQTPGQGLQFLFEYFSETQRNKGNFPGRFSGRQFSNSRSEMNVSTLELGDSALYLCASTSSLRTNTGELFFGEGSRLTVL.

This clonotype was seen only a few times. Mismatch with germline at one junction end may stem from a read error. The chain combines TRBV7-9 with TRBJ1-2, with D perhaps matching TRBD1 (5 bases). The CDR3 runs to 17 residues. Germline lookup yields CDR1 SEHNR and CDR2 FQNEAQ (reference sequence). CDR3 in amino acids: CASSLAVGVGTNYGYTF. The CDR3 DNA is TGTGCCAGCAGCTTAGCGGTCGGAGTAGGGACTAACTATGGTTACACCTTC.

This clonotype was counted between two and nine times. V usage is TRBV12-3 or TRBV12-4 and J usage is TRBJ2-5; either TRBD1 or TRBD2 may supply D (6 bases each). V dropped 4 bases and J dropped 3 bases, with 15 bases sitting between them. The CDR3 loop spans 15 amino acids. In DNA, the CDR3 is TGTGCCAGCAGTTCCTACCCGAGGGGGGAAGAGACCCAGTACTTC. The encoded protein is CASSSYPRGEETQYF.

This clonotype came up a few times. The chain carries TRBV7-2 and TRBJ2-7; 9 bases are a match to TRBD1. This CDR3 comprises 15 residues. Germline V gives CDR1 SGHTA, CDR2 FQGNSA. V lost 5 bases and J lost 0; bases outside the gene matches: 5. The CDR3 DNA reads as TGTGCCAGCAGCCCTAGGACAGGGGACTCCTACGAGCAGTACTTC. Its translation is CASSPRTGDSYEQYF.

This chain links TRBV28 with TRBJ2-3; 8 nucleotides align to TRBD1. V lost 5 bases to trimming and J lost 5 bases; unmatched junction nucleotides: 9. This CDR3 is built from 15 residues. Germline values: CDR1 MDHEN, CDR2 SYDVKM. The CDR3 reads CASSDRGVPVDTQYF. Here the CDR3 DNA reads TGTGCCAGCAGTGACAGGGGAGTTCCCGTAGATACGCAGTATTTT.

The rearrangement joins TRBV9 to TRBJ2-5; 9 nucleotides match TRBD1. From germline, CDR1 is SGDLS and CDR2 YYNGEE. J lost 5 bases, V lost 0 bases, and 8 bases had no gene match. The CDR3 is 16 amino acids. CDR3 nucleotide sequence: TGTGCCAGCAGCGTAGAGACAGGGGGATTTGGCGAGACCCAGTACTTC. Translating gives CASSVETGGFGETQYF.

This chain joins TRBV5-1 and TRBJ2-7, with D maybe TRBD2 (6 bases). The J call is uncertain, as TRBJ2-5 better fits the DNA end. CDR1 is SGHRS, CDR2 YFSETQ, per germline. The CDR3 spans 15 residues. CDR3 sequence reads: CASSLEGRTGETQYF. The CDR3 region has the DNA TGCGCCAGCAGCTTGGAAGGGAGGACGGGAGAGACCCAGTACTTC.

Concerning this clonotype: Mismatch with germline at one junction end may stem from a read error. This chain connects TRBV5-1 to TRBJ2-3; 12 bases fit TRBD2. This CDR3 is 20 amino acids long. Germline V gene data show CDR1 as SGHRS and CDR2 as YFSETQ. The CDR3 is CASSLTRLAGGHVSTDMQYF. The DNA for the CDR3 is TGCGCCAGCAGCTTGACCCGGCTAGCGGGGGGGCATGTGAGCACAGATATGCAGTATTTT.

This chain joins TRBV27 and TRBJ1-4; D is perhaps TRBD1 (5 bases). The CDR3 is 18 residues long. Trimming cost V 1 base and J 1 base, with 16 bases left between them. Per germline, CDR1 MNHEY and CDR2 SMNVEV (reference sequence). CDR3 region: CASSLYPGGVQTNEKLFF. In DNA form, the CDR3 reads TGTGCCAGCAGTTTATACCCCGGGGGGGTTCAAACTAATGAAAAACTGTTTTTT.

Comment on this clonotype: The germline gene is not matched at one end of the junction; a read error may be the cause. V gene TRBV11-3 combines with J gene TRBJ2-3; D tentatively reads TRBD1 or TRBD2 (5 bases each). Germline V CDR1 and CDR2: SGHNT, YENEEA. The CDR3 has 13 residues. CDR3 sequence: CVSSPGRTDTQYF. The CDR3 nucleotides read TGTGTCAGCAGCCCGGGGCGCACAGATACGCAGTATTTT.

This clonotype was observed a few times. This chain joins TRBV9 and TRBJ2-1; D unclear. The V end was cut by 3 bases, the J end by 10 bases, with 14 bases between. The CDR3 runs to 13 residues. Germline V gene data show CDR1 as SGDLS and CDR2 as YYNGEE. DNA of the CDR3: TGTGCCAGCAGCGAGAGACCCACTTACGAGCAGTTCTTC. Protein product: CASSERPTYEQFF.

The chain has TRBV7-9 and TRBJ2-3; 11 bases agree with TRBD2. The length of the CDR3 is 19 residues. Germline V gives CDR1 SEHNR, CDR2 FQNEAQ (reference sequence). Germline trimming cut 5 bases from V and 2 bases from J; bases unmatched to any gene: 15. The CDR3 nucleotides are TGTGCCAGCAGCGGAGGGCTAGCGGGGGGCCCCACCTACACAGATACGCAGTATTTT. Translating it yields CASSGGLAGGPTYTDTQYF.

V is TRBV4-1 and J is TRBJ1-1; D not resolved. Germline CDR1 MGHRA, CDR2 YSYEKL. CDR3 length equals 14 residues. Trimming took 0 bases from V and 1 from J, leaving 6 bases between them. Here the CDR3 reads CASSQDIPNTEAFF. DNA of the CDR3: TGCGCCAGCAGCCAAGATATACCGAACACTGAAGCTTTCTTT.

This clonotype has only a few counts. This chain joins TRBV6-2 or TRBV6-3 and TRBJ2-5, with no clear D. With 0 bases removed from V and 2 bases from J, the gap between germline ends came to 7 bases. This CDR3 is 14 amino acids long. Germline CDR1 is MNHEY and CDR2 is SVGEGT. Here the CDR3 reads CASSYSNKQETQYF. In DNA form, the CDR3 reads TGTGCCAGCAGTTACTCGAACAAACAAGAGACCCAGTACTTC.

The V gene is TRBV15, the J gene TRBJ2-1, with 15 nucleotides matching TRBD2. The CDR3 spans 15 residues. The V segment lost 1 base and the J segment 13 bases; nucleotides outside the gene matches: 5. The germline CDR1 and CDR2 sequences are LNHNV and YYDKDF (reference sequence). CDR3 sequence (DNA): TGTGCCACCAGCAGAGGGACTAGCGGGGGGGCGTCTCAGTTCTTC. It yields the protein CATSRGTSGGASQFF.

There are a few counts of this clonotype. The J gene is TRBJ2-1, the V gene TRBV10-3; TRBD2 matches at 8 bases. Germline V gene lookup returns CDR1 ENHRY and CDR2 SYGVKD. There are 15 residues in the CDR3. The ends lost 0 bases at V and 3 bases at J; junction bases unmatched: 1. This CDR3 is CAISESGTSYNEQFF. In DNA form, the CDR3 reads TGTGCCATCAGTGAGTCGGGGACTAGCTACAATGAGCAGTTCTTC.

This clonotype was seen ten or more times. V is TRBV5-1 and J is TRBJ2-7; 10 nucleotides line up with TRBD1. The CDR3 consists of 14 residues. Germline V lookup: CDR1 SGHRS, CDR2 YFSETQ. Losses at the gene ends were 4 bases for V and 4 bases for J; bases not matched to a gene: 5. In DNA form, the CDR3 reads TGCGCCAGCAGCCCTGGACAGGGGGAGTACGAGCAGTACTTC. Its protein is CASSPGQGEYEQYF.

V and J are TRBV20-1 and TRBJ2-3, with a possible D match to TRBD1 (7 bases). This CDR3 is 13 amino acids long. The V gene lost 0 bases and the J gene lost 11 bases, with 15 bases spanning the gap. Germline V CDR1 and CDR2: DFQATT, SNEGSKA (reference sequence). The CDR3 DNA follows: TGCAGTGCTAGAGACCCACAGGGGCGGGAGCAGTATTTT. This gives the protein CSARDPQGREQYF.

This rearrangement joins TRBV4-1 to TRBJ2-5, with no clear D. The DNA end lines up better with TRBJ2-7; the J call may be wrong. CDR1 is MGHRA, CDR2 YSYEKL, per germline. This CDR3 region has 14 residues. CDR3 in amino acids: CASSHESGIYEQYF. CDR3 in DNA: TGCGCCAGCAGCCATGAATCAGGAATTTACGAGCAGTACTTC.

The CDR3 loop reads CASTPGLETGGFGELFF. Here the CDR3 DNA reads TGTGCCAGCACGCCAGGCCTGGAGACAGGGGGCTTCGGGGAGCTGTTTTTT. This rearrangement joins TRBV6-2 or TRBV6-3 to TRBJ2-2, with 10 bases fitting TRBD1. The CDR3 consists of 17 residues. The germline V gene encodes CDR1 MNHEY and CDR2 SVGEGT. Unmatched junction bases numbered 15, after V lost 7 bases and J lost 7 bases.

The chain uses TRBV27 and TRBJ2-1; TRBD1 matches at 12 bases. With 5 bases clipped from V and 4 bases from J, the junction kept 15 bases outside the gene matches. From germline, CDR1 is MNHEY and CDR2 SMNVEV (reference sequence). This CDR3 contains 19 residues. The CDR3 DNA is TGTGCCAGCAGTCGGCCGGGACAGGGGGCAATCCCCTATTACAATGAGCAGTTCTTC. Translating gives CASSRPGQGAIPYYNEQFF.

This clonotype was counted only a few times. V and J are TRBV29-1 and TRBJ1-2; D might be TRBD1 (5 bases). The CDR3 has 12 amino acids. Germline V lookup: CDR1 SQVTM, CDR2 ANQGSEA. Trimming removed 3 bases at V and 8 bases at J, with 13 bases between. The CDR3 protein is CSVDGRGGGYTF. As DNA, the CDR3 is TGCAGCGTTGACGGTAGGGGTGGCGGCTACACCTTC.

This clonotype was detected only once. The chain uses TRBV6-2 or TRBV6-3 and TRBJ1-2; 7 nucleotides line up with TRBD1. J gave up 6 bases and V 5 bases, and 6 bases lay outside the gene matches. The CDR3 sequence is 13 residues long. Germline loops: CDR1 MNHEY, CDR2 SVGEGT. In nucleotides, the CDR3 is TGTGCCAGCAGTATGACAGGGTACAATGGCTACACCTTC. Its protein product is CASSMTGYNGYTF.